The 18 T cell receptor beta chains listed next were all sequenced from one sample in a study of blood T cells in healthy people across ages (dated by TCRdb to about 2015). Receptors were amplified or captured by 5' RACE. Sequencer: Illumina HiSeq 2500. A second roughly 6 to 12 cycle PCR used a sample-barcoded 5' primer and a J-beta primer mix. TCRdb trimmed public reads at Q25 via fastp, called clones via MiXCR and kept in-frame beta chains. One record per CDR3 amino acid sequence lists the most common genes and DNA. The sample profile shows 1,500,000 or so distinct CDR3 sequences; approximately 43% of them were found once. The ten biggest clones cover around 4% of the sample. The source material was blood. The receptors here all came from a woman under 30 in good health.

In its sample, this clonotype was seen once. V usage is TRBV27 and J usage is TRBJ2-5; D is undetermined. The end of the DNA aligns better with TRBJ2-7, so the J call may be wrong. Germline loops: CDR1 MNHEY, CDR2 SMNVEV (reference sequence). CDR3 size: 13 residues. The DNA of the CDR3 is TGTGCCAGCAGTTTATCGATTCCCTACGAGCAGTACTTC. Encoded protein: CASSLSIPYEQYF.

In this sample, this clonotype turned up once. The chain couples TRBV20-1 to TRBJ2-1; 7 positions match TRBD2. Germline assignment: CDR1 DFQATT and CDR2 SNEGSKA (reference sequence). The CDR3 has 14 residues. With V trimmed by 2 bases and J by 7 bases, 8 bases remained unmatched. CDR3 DNA sequence: TGCAGTGCTAGAAACCCGGGAGGCTATAATGAGCAGTTCTTC. As protein: CSARNPGGYNEQFF.

This clonotype has a handful of counts. The genes are TRBV11-2 and TRBJ1-1, with D maybe TRBD1 (5 bases). Germline CDR1 SGHAT, CDR2 FQNNGV. The CDR3 loop spans 13 amino acids. Trimming took 5 bases from V and 6 from J, leaving 13 bases between them. The CDR3 region has the DNA TGTGCCAGCAGCAGGGGTTTATTCCCTGAAGCTTTCTTT. Translating gives CASSRGLFPEAFF.

V is TRBV7-9 and J is TRBJ2-1, with 12 positions matching TRBD2. There are 14 residues in the CDR3. The germline V gene has CDR1 SEHNR and CDR2 FQNEAQ (reference sequence). Germline trimming cut 4 bases from V and 12 bases from J; bases unmatched to any gene: 7. The chain's CDR3 is CASSSSGRALGQFF. The CDR3 DNA reads as TGTGCCAGCAGCTCTAGCGGGAGGGCCCTTGGGCAGTTCTTC.

This clonotype has just a few counts. The CDR3 nucleotides are TGTGCCAGCAGACCACAGGGGGGGTACGAGCAGTACTTC. This sequence encodes CASRPQGGYEQYF. The rearrangement links TRBV25-1 to TRBJ2-4; TRBD1 is a possible D gene (8 bases). The DNA end lines up better with TRBJ2-7; the J call may be wrong. This CDR3 comprises 13 residues. Germline V CDR1 and CDR2: MGHDK, SYGVNS.

For this clonotype: The junction departs from the called germline gene at one end, perhaps through a read error. The chain combines TRBV14 with TRBJ2-3, with a weak D call TRBD1 (6 bases). The CDR3 consists of 16 residues. Germline loops: CDR1 SGHDN, CDR2 FVKESK. CDR3 coding DNA: TGCGCCAGCAGCCAAGATTGGGGGCCGTTGGCAGATACGCAGTATTTT. It codes for CASSQDWGPLADTQYF. The complete variable domain, with remaining parts taken from reference TRBV14 and TRBJ2-3, reads EAGVTQFPSHSVIEKGQTVTLRCDPISGHDNLYWYRRVMGKEIKFLLHFVKESKQDESGMPNNRFLAERTGGTYSTLKVQPAELEDSGVYFCASSQDWGPLADTQYFGPGTRLTVL.

This clonotype was seen a few times. The gene calls are TRBV4-2 and TRBJ1-2; perhaps TRBD1 as D (5 bases). Germline V gene sequence: CDR1 LGHNA, CDR2 YNFKEQ. The V and J ends lost 4 bases and 4 bases respectively, with 19 bases between them. This CDR3 spans 16 amino acids. Here the CDR3 reads CASSRTSRDPGYGYTF. Written as DNA, the CDR3 is TGTGCCAGCAGCCGAACCAGCCGGGACCCCGGCTATGGCTACACCTTC.

This clonotype was detected a few times. The rearrangement links TRBV12-3 or TRBV12-4 to TRBJ2-3; 7 nucleotides line up with TRBD2. The CDR3 length is 14 residues. V was pared by 6 bases and J by 1 base, with 4 bases of the junction left unmatched. The chain's CDR3 is CASRQAGGTDTQYF. CDR3 in DNA: TGTGCCAGCAGGCAGGCGGGGGGCACAGATACGCAGTATTTT.

This chain connects TRBV4-3 to TRBJ2-3, with D possibly matching TRBD2 (6 bases). Germline CDR1 is LGHNA and CDR2 is YSLEER. Trimming left V 5 bases short and J 2 bases short, with 17 bases between. CDR3 size: 16 residues. This CDR3 reads CASSEGSGDPTDTQYF. CDR3 DNA: TGCGCCAGCAGCGAGGGGTCGGGAGACCCCACAGATACGCAGTATTTT.

The genes are TRBV18 and TRBJ1-1; D is unclear. The CDR3 contains 17 residues. V gave up 3 bases and J gave up 3 bases, with 20 bases separating them. Germline V lookup: CDR1 KGHSH, CDR2 LQKENI. CDR3 region: CASSPFRASLRDTEAFF. In DNA form, the CDR3 reads TGTGCCAGCTCACCTTTTCGGGCCAGCCTGAGGGACACTGAAGCTTTCTTT.

This clonotype was found a few times. The chain links TRBV7-9 to TRBJ2-1; perhaps TRBD2 as D (6 bases). Deletions cut 1 base from V and 5 bases from J, with 12 bases between. Germline CDR1 and CDR2: SEHNR and FQNEAQ (reference sequence). The CDR3 runs to 15 residues. CDR3 in amino acids: CASSLVSGPNNEQFF. The CDR3 bases are TGTGCCAGCAGCTTAGTTAGCGGACCTAACAATGAGCAGTTCTTC.

There are a few counts of this clonotype. The chain combines TRBV28 with TRBJ1-2; D is perhaps TRBD1 (5 bases). Germline CDR1 MDHEN, CDR2 SYDVKM. The ends were cut back, 8 bases at V and 4 bases at J, with 14 bases in the middle. The CDR3 runs to 13 residues. CDR3 sequence reads: CASASGVGYGYTF. The CDR3 DNA follows: TGTGCCAGCGCCTCGGGGGTTGGCTATGGCTACACCTTC.

The V and J genes are TRBV7-8 and TRBJ2-1; 9 bases fit TRBD2. The CDR3 runs to 16 residues. CDR1 is SGHVS and CDR2 is FQNEAQ in the germline V gene. V shed 3 bases, J shed 4 bases, and the junction held 7 bases outside the gene matches. The CDR3: CASSLTGTSRYNEQFF. In DNA form, the CDR3 reads TGTGCCAGCAGCTTGACCGGGACTAGCAGATACAATGAGCAGTTCTTC.

A few counts support this clonotype. The chain employs TRBV9 and TRBJ2-1; D perhaps matches TRBD2 (5 bases). V lost 3 bases and J 7 bases, leaving 11 bases between the germline ends. Looked up from germline, CDR1 is SGDLS and CDR2 is YYNGEE. The CDR3 covers 13 residues. This CDR3 is CASSASGGNEQFF. CDR3 in DNA: TGTGCCAGCAGCGCGAGCGGAGGAAATGAGCAGTTCTTC.

The chain links TRBV20-1 to TRBJ2-7; D is possibly TRBD2 (5 bases). There are 13 residues in the CDR3. V lost 4 bases and J lost 7, with 17 bases in between. Germline V gene sequence: CDR1 DFQATT, CDR2 SNEGSKA (reference sequence). The CDR3, as DNA: TGCAGTGCTAATGAAGCGGACTCTAGTGAGCAGTACTTC. It specifies CSANEADSSEQYF.

The genes are TRBV27 and TRBJ1-5, with a tentative D call TRBD1 (6 bases). The V gene's germline CDR1 is MNHEY and CDR2 SMNVEV (reference sequence). Trimming shortened V by 5 bases and J by 6 bases, and 11 bases separated the two germline ends. CDR3 size: 13 residues. The CDR3 DNA sequence: TGTGCCAGCAGTACGACAGGAATTCAGCCCCAGCATTTT. It specifies CASSTTGIQPQHF.

Details on this clonotype: The junction shows a germline mismatch at one end, possibly a read error. This chain links TRBV4-3 with TRBJ2-1; 11 positions agree with TRBD1. There are 16 residues in the CDR3. Germline-derived CDR1 and CDR2 are LGHNA and YSLEER. The CDR3: CAGSQDGTGGYNEQFF. The DNA for the CDR3 is TGCGCCGGCAGCCAAGACGGGACAGGGGGATACAATGAGCAGTTCTTC.

This clonotype came up many times. V usage is TRBV6-5 and J usage is TRBJ2-5, with a possible D match to TRBD1 (6 bases). V was cut by 6 bases and J by 4 bases, with 12 bases left in between. The CDR3 loop spans 13 amino acids. The germline V gene encodes CDR1 MNHEY and CDR2 SVGAGI. In DNA, the CDR3 is TGTGCCAGCAGACGTACAGGGAGAGAGACCCAGTACTTC. As protein: CASRRTGRETQYF.